These T cell receptor beta chains were read from a single sample in a study of post-analysis software for immune sequencing data. TCRdb re-derived calls from the PCR reads in MiXCR, one entry per CDR3 protein. This table holds about 540,000 distinct CDR3 sequences, around 36% found once. The specimen was blood. These receptors were taken from a girl aged 2-17 years with multiple sclerosis. The CDR3 runs from the conserved cysteine through the conserved F or W. A D gene is named only where the DNA matches it firmly. Clone size is given for some rows only: seen once, a few or many times, or a class if the clone is expanded.

NA,TRBV9,TRBJ2-7,NA,TGTGCCAGCACCCTTGGGGTGGCAGAGTCCTGCGAGCAGTACTTC,CASTLGVAESCEQYF
TRBD2,TRBV27,TRBJ2-3,NA,TGTGCCAGCAGTTTGATGACGGGAGCGGGGGGCATCACAGATACGCAGTATTTT,CASSLMTGAGGITDTQYF
NA,TRBV29-1,TRBJ2-3,few,TGCAGCGTCGCCACGAGGGCAGATACGCAGTATTTT,CSVATRADTQYF
TRBD1,TRBV5-1,TRBJ2-1,NA,TGCGCCAGCAGCTCGGACAGGGGAGAGTACAATGAGCAGTTCTTC,CASSSDRGEYNEQFF
NA,TRBV7-9,TRBJ1-1,NA,TGTGCCAGCAGCCCTGCAGGGCCTACAAACACTGAAGCTTTCTTT,CASSPAGPTNTEAFF
NA,TRBV28,TRBJ1-5,NA,TGTGCCAGCAGCAATACAGGGATTCAGCCCCAGCATTTT,CASSNTGIQPQHF
TRBD1,TRBV6-5,TRBJ1-6,NA,TGTGCCAGCAGTTTCGACAGGGTCAATTCACCCCTCCACTTT,CASSFDRVNSPLHF
NA,TRBV6-1,TRBJ2-7,few,TGTGCCACCCAAATCGGCTACGAGCAGTACTTC,CATQIGYEQYF
NA,TRBV20-1,TRBJ2-5,many,TGCAGTGCTAGCGACACCCTCGAGACCCAGTACTTC,CSASDTLETQYF
NA,TRBV5-1,TRBJ2-7,NA,TGCGCCAACAGCTTGGGCGGGGCAGCTCTCTACGAGCAGTACTTC,CANSLGGAALYEQYF
NA,TRBV12-3/TRBV12-4,TRBJ2-3,NA,TGTGCCAGCAGTTCAATCTTGGGGGATACGCAGTATTTT,CASSSILGDTQYF
NA,TRBV20-1,TRBJ1-6,NA,TGCAGTGCTAGAGATGGGCAGTGGGGCTCCTATAATTCACCCCTCCACTTT,CSARDGQWGSYNSPLHF
NA,TRBV6-5,TRBJ1-2,NA,TGTGCCAGCAGTTCCATGGGGGGTGGTGGCTACACCTTC,CASSSMGGGGYTF
NA,TRBV20-1,TRBJ2-4,NA,TGCAGTGCCACCCCGGGGGCCCCCGAGGACATTCAGTACTTC,CSATPGAPEDIQYF
TRBD2,TRBV14,TRBJ2-5,NA,TGTGCCAGCAGCCCCGGACTAGCTAATATCCAAGAGACCCAGTACTTC,CASSPGLANIQETQYF
TRBD2,TRBV29-1,TRBJ2-5,NA,TGCAGCGTTGCCTCCCCTAGCGGGGCCCAAGAGACCCAGTACTTC,CSVASPSGAQETQYF
NA,TRBV6-1,TRBJ2-4,NA,TGTGCCAGCAGTGCTCGGGGAGGGGGCGTCGCCAAAAACATTCAGTACTTC,CASSARGGGVAKNIQYF
NA,TRBV7-8,TRBJ2-4,NA,TGTGCCAGCAGCTTCTCCACAGCGATAGCCGAAAACATTCAGTACTTC,CASSFSTAIAENIQYF
TRBD2,TRBV7-2,TRBJ2-1,few,TGTGCCAGCAGGACTCGGACTAGCGTCGGTGAGCAGTTCTTC,CASRTRTSVGEQFF
NA,TRBV11-3,TRBJ1-2,NA,TGTGCCAGCAGCTTAGAGGCTTCAGGAGAGCGGGGAATCTACACCTTC,CASSLEASGERGIYTF
TRBD1,TRBV29-1,TRBJ2-7,many,TGCAGCGTTGAGGGGGACAGGGAGTACGAGCAGTACTTC,CSVEGDREYEQYF
TRBD2,TRBV28,TRBJ2-3,NA,TGTGCCAGCAGTCGACTAGCGGGGGGGCTCGCAGATACGCAGTATTTT,CASSRLAGGLADTQYF
NA,TRBV29-1,TRBJ1-2,NA,TGCAGCGCCCGTGGGGAGACTAACTATGGCTACACCTTC,CSARGETNYGYTF
TRBD2,TRBV27,TRBJ2-7,many,TGTGCCAGCAGTTTATCCGGGGGGAACGAGCAGTACTTC,CASSLSGGNEQYF
NA,TRBV15,TRBJ2-5,NA,TGTGCCACCAGCCCGGGGGGCCCCTCCCAAGAGACCCAGTACTTC,CATSPGGPSQETQYF
NA,TRBV28,TRBJ1-6,NA,TGTGCCAGCAGTTTTTCGACAGATTCACCCCTCCACTTT,CASSFSTDSPLHF
NA,TRBV12-3/TRBV12-4,TRBJ2-1,NA,TGTGCCAGCAGCAGACAGGTACCACCCTTAGATGAGCAGTTCTTC,CASSRQVPPLDEQFF
TRBD2,TRBV20-1,TRBJ2-3,few,TGCAGTGCTAGTCCAAGGACTAGAGATACGCAGTATTTT,CSASPRTRDTQYF
NA,TRBV7-7,TRBJ2-5,NA,TGTGCTAGCAGCGTGAGGACGGGGGCGGGAGAGACCCAGTACTTC,CASSVRTGAGETQYF
NA,TRBV18,TRBJ2-3,NA,TGTGCCAGCTCACCAACGCGGGAACCAACAGATACGCAGTATTTT,CASSPTREPTDTQYF
TRBD1,TRBV20-1,TRBJ1-1,NA,TGCAGTGCTAGCCGTCTACAGGGGCCAAACACTGAAGCTTTCTTT,CSASRLQGPNTEAFF
TRBD1,TRBV25-1,TRBJ2-7,few,TGTGCCAGCAGTGAACCCCCGGGACAGTCGAGCTCCTACGAGCAGTACTTC,CASSEPPGQSSSYEQYF
NA,TRBV7-2,TRBJ2-5,NA,TGTGCCAGCAGCGCAGCCGGGACACTTCAAGAGACCCAGTACTTC,CASSAAGTLQETQYF
TRBD1,TRBV20-1,TRBJ1-1,few,TGCAGTGCTAGAGGGGACAGGACTAAGCTTGAAGCTTTCTTT,CSARGDRTKLEAFF
TRBD2,TRBV7-7,TRBJ2-4,NA,TGTGCCAGCAGCTTAATACGGGGGGACATTCAGTACTTC,CASSLIRGDIQYF
TRBD1,TRBV5-1,TRBJ2-7,NA,TGCGCCAGCAGCTTGGGAGGGGGCTCGGACTACGAGCAGTACTTC,CASSLGGGSDYEQYF
TRBD2,TRBV20-1,TRBJ2-2,NA,TGCAGTGCTGGGTTGCTAGCGGGGGGGCACACCGGGGAGCTGTTTTTT,CSAGLLAGGHTGELFF
TRBD2,TRBV5-1,TRBJ2-3,few,TGCGCCAGCAGCCTCGGGACTAGCGGAGCCTACACAGATACGCAGTATTTT,CASSLGTSGAYTDTQYF